This TCR beta chain stems from a study of identical twins. The CDR3 runs to 15 residues. Germline lookup yields CDR1 SGHRS and CDR2 YFSETQ. V shed 6 bases and J 3 bases; nucleotides not matched to a gene: 8. With template switching, a universal primer site was added, and the cDNA carried unique molecular identifiers. TCRdb recomputed calls from the 5' RACE reads with MiXCR, one row per CDR3 protein. This sample yields 550,000 to 800,000 distinct CDR3 sequences, of which roughly 6.6% are seen a single time; 1.6% belongs to the top ten. This sample was shared with a second study, whose subject was yellow fever vaccine responses in identical twins.

This clonotype was sampled from a woman aged 18-29 years in good health. Input material: PBMCs. V gene TRBV5-1 combines with J gene TRBJ2-1, with 8 positions matching TRBD1. The CDR3 loop reads CASKAGGTGYNEQFF. CDR3 DNA: TGCGCCAGCAAGGCGGGCGGGACAGGCTACAATGAGCAGTTCTTC.